A single sample gave rise to the 7 T cell receptor beta chains below, sequenced in a study of metastatic and nonmetastatic thyroid tumors. TCRdb reassembled clones from the PCR reads with MiXCR. The sample lists 50,000 or so clones, under 25% occurring once. None of the patients had undergone any treatment ahead of thyroid surgery. Sample: blood. The receptors were gathered from a male donor with papillary thyroid cancer or a benign thyroid nodule (not recorded which). Some clones in this sample may be carry-over from other donors' samples.

There are many counts of this clone. The rearrangement links TRBV6-1 to TRBJ2-3, with 8 bases matching TRBD1. The CDR3 extends over 13 amino acids. From germline, CDR1 is MNHNS and CDR2 SASEGT. The J segment lost 4 bases and the V segment lost 11 bases, leaving 8 bases of the junction unmatched. This CDR3 reads CAVLWTGPDTQYF. The DNA for the CDR3 is TGTGCCGTTCTGTGGACAGGGCCAGATACGCAGTATTTT.

This clone has at least ten counts. The chain links TRBV20-1 to TRBJ2-5, with 16 bases aligning to TRBD2. Germline CDR1 and CDR2: DFQATT and SNEGSKA (reference sequence). The CDR3 consists of 19 residues. Trimming cost V 5 bases and J 5 bases; bases outside gene matches: 17. CDR3 bases: TGCAGTGCTTATCCACCCTCCGGGACTAGCGGGAGGGAGGGGGAGACCCAGTACTTC. This codes for CSAYPPSGTSGREGETQYF.

The chain recombines TRBV9 with TRBJ1-1; D is possibly TRBD1 (5 bases). The CDR3 loop spans 13 amino acids. V lost 6 bases and J lost 0, with 9 bases in between. CDR1 SGDLS and CDR2 YYNGEE come from the germline V gene. The CDR3 loop reads CASNQGLNTEAFF. The DNA of the CDR3 is TGTGCCAGCAATCAGGGATTGAACACTGAAGCTTTCTTT.

This clone has a count of ten or more. The J gene is TRBJ2-7, the V gene TRBV2, with 11 bases matching TRBD2. In germline, CDR1 is SNHLY, CDR2 FYNNEI. Trimming at V came to 5 bases and at J to 11 bases, leaving 17 bases not matched to a gene. This CDR3 comprises 16 residues. This CDR3 is CASSPGTSGPSWGKYF. The DNA for the CDR3 is TGTGCCAGCAGTCCTGGGACTAGCGGACCTTCCTGGGGGAAGTACTTC.

The chain carries TRBV30 and TRBJ2-7; D tentatively fits TRBD1 or TRBD2 (5 bases each). This CDR3 comprises 13 residues. V was trimmed by 0 bases and J by 0 bases, leaving 6 bases between them. Looked up from germline, CDR1 is GTSNPN and CDR2 is SVGIG (reference sequence). In nucleotides, the CDR3 is TGTGCCTGGAGTGTGGGACCCTCCTACGAGCAGTACTTC. This gives the protein CAWSVGPSYEQYF. The complete variable domain, with remaining parts taken from reference TRBV30 and TRBJ2-7, reads SQTIHQWPATLVQPVGSPLSLECTVEGTSNPNLYWYRQAAGRGLQLLFYSVGIGQISSEVPQNLSASRPQDRQFILSSKKLLLSDSGFYLCAWSVGPSYEQYFGPGTRLTVT.

Judged by abundance, this clone is medium-sized. The chain recombines TRBV6-1 with TRBJ1-1; D unresolved. Germline V gene sequence: CDR1 MNHNS, CDR2 SASEGT. V was shortened by 4 bases and J by 5 bases, with 5 bases between the two germline ends. The CDR3 is made up of 11 amino acids. The CDR3 DNA reads as TGTGCCAGCAGTGTAGGTACTGAAGCTTTCTTT. Its protein is CASSVGTEAFF.

V usage is TRBV11-3 and J usage is TRBJ2-7; the D is unclear. V gave up 3 bases and J gave up 3 bases, with 6 bases separating them. From germline, CDR1 is SGHNT and CDR2 YENEEA. The CDR3 is 12 amino acids. The CDR3 DNA follows: TGTGCCAGCAGCTTGAGGAACTACGAGCAGTACTTC. Its translation: CASSLRNYEQYF.